Sequencing of this TCR beta chain was carried out in a study of T cell responses to AZD1222 COVID-19 vaccine. General observations from the study: Spike-specific TCR breadth rose after two AZD1222 doses, and depth rose as well. White British donors predominated, females outnumbered males, and clonal diversity was possibly underestimated.

Measured with immunoSEQ multiplex PCR; TCRdb has only the in-frame clones, and not every one. Here the sample spans tens of thousands of clones, about 88% being singletons. A note on this clone: Its matching antigen is unknown.

V lost 4 bases to trimming and J lost 3 bases; unmatched junction nucleotides: 4. The length of the CDR3 is 15 residues. Germline V gene sequence: CDR1 KGHDR, CDR2 SFDVKD. The sequencing used peripheral blood, collected 28 days after the second AZD1222 dose. This sequence joins TRBV24-1 and TRBJ1-4; TRBD1 agrees at 7 bases. The receptor was isolated from an adult who received the AZD1222 COVID-19 vaccine. This chain's CDR3 is CATSEARGANEKLFF. CDR3 nucleotide sequence: TGTGCCACCAGTGAGGCCAGGGGGGCTAATGAAAAACTGTTTTTT.